The clone carrying this T cell receptor beta chain was observed a single time. This table comes from immunoSEQ multiplex PCR, and its TCRdb copy is limited to in-frame clones, with some not included. Of tens of thousands of clones detected, over 70% appear once; the ten largest clones hold just over 2.5%. The sample comes from a study of PD-1 blockade in mismatch repair-deficient tumors. Study information: Patients had around 11 mismatch repair-deficient cancer types, all previously treated and progressing.

CDR3 length equals 14 residues. CDR1 is LNHDA, CDR2 SQIVND, per germline (reference sequence). The junction had 2 bases not matched to a gene; V was cut back by 4 bases and J by 0 bases. The sequence was obtained from an adult with mismatch repair-deficient cancer. The rearrangement links TRBV19 to TRBJ2-7; TRBD2 aligns across 8 bases. Sequenced material: peripheral blood, taken 12 weeks after starting pembrolizumab. CDR3 coding DNA: TGTGCCAGTAGTAGCAGCGGGAGCTCCTACGAGCAGTACTTC. It yields the protein CASSSSGSSYEQYF. Full variable domain (remainder filled in from reference TRBV19 and TRBJ2-7): DGGITQSPKYLFRKEGQNVTLSCEQNLNHDAMYWYRQDPGQGLRLIYYSQIVNDFQKGDIAEGYSVSREKKESFPLTVTSAQKNPTAFYLCASSSSGSSYEQYFGPGTRLTVT.